This is a list of T cell receptor beta chains from one sample in a study of blood T cells in healthy people across ages. TCRdb analysed the 5' RACE reads with MiXCR anew, one entry per CDR3 protein. The table has around 1.5 million distinct CDR3 sequences, around 36% seen once. The sequencing sample was made of blood. Receptors were obtained from a woman aged 30 to 39 in good health. The CDR3 runs from the conserved cysteine through the conserved F or W. Each record gives: V gene, clone size, D gene, J gene, CDR3 protein, CDR3 DNA. The D gene is left open where the match is weak. Clone size is shown for a subset of rows, as once, few, many or a class of expanded clone.

TRBV20-1,.,.,TRBJ1-4,CSAGEHATNEKLFF,TGCAGTGCGGGGGAACATGCAACTAATGAAAAACTGTTTTTT
TRBV11-3,.,.,TRBJ2-7,CASSLDSFETQSSYEQYF,TGTGCCAGCAGCTTAGATTCTTTCGAGACCCAGAGCTCCTACGAGCAGTACTTC
TRBV6-1,.,TRBD2,TRBJ2-1,CASSGTGGRRDEQFF,TGTGCCAGCAGTGGAACGGGAGGGCGGAGGGATGAGCAGTTCTTC
TRBV29-1,.,TRBD1,TRBJ1-1,CSVHGNTDRATEAFF,TGCAGCGTTCACGGAAACACAGACAGGGCCACTGAAGCTTTCTTT
TRBV29-1,few,TRBD1,TRBJ2-3,CSAEGTGVTDTQYF,TGCAGCGCAGAGGGGACAGGGGTAACAGATACGCAGTATTTT
TRBV12-3/TRBV12-4,.,.,TRBJ1-5,CASSLEAINQPQHF,TGTGCCAGCAGTTTAGAGGCCATCAATCAGCCCCAGCATTTT
TRBV9,once,TRBD2,TRBJ2-3,CASSRWEGLATDTQYF,TGTGCCAGCAGCCGGTGGGAGGGCCTTGCGACAGATACGCAGTATTTT
TRBV6-5,.,.,TRBJ1-5,CASSPVVEGQPQHF,TGTGCCAGCAGCCCGGTTGTAGAAGGTCAGCCCCAGCATTTT
TRBV20-1,.,TRBD2,TRBJ2-7,CSASKGLAGPYEQYF,TGCAGTGCTAGCAAGGGACTAGCGGGACCCTACGAGCAGTACTTC
TRBV4-1,.,TRBD2,TRBJ2-7,CAGLFGASGVYEQCF,TGCGCCGGCCTCTTCGGTGCTAGCGGGGTTTACGAGCAGTGCTTC
TRBV20-1,.,.,TRBJ2-1,CSAIALIDEQFF,TGCAGTGCTATAGCTCTCATCGATGAGCAGTTCTTC
TRBV29-1,.,TRBD2,TRBJ2-3,CSIVGTNGTRTDTQYF,TGCAGCATCGTCGGGACTAACGGGACTCGAACAGATACGCAGTATTTT
TRBV7-2,few,.,TRBJ2-7,CASSSTGVLYEQYF,TGTGCCAGCAGCTCTACGGGGGTGTTATACGAGCAGTACTTC
TRBV28,.,TRBD2,TRBJ2-3,CAGTLGGLAGELDTQYF,TGTGCCGGCACCCTGGGAGGGCTAGCGGGAGAGTTGGATACGCAGTATTTT
TRBV7-2,few,.,TRBJ2-3,CAGSLVGSRGDTQYF,TGTGCCGGCAGCTTAGTTGGTAGTCGGGGAGATACGCAGTATTTT
TRBV6-2/TRBV6-3,once,.,TRBJ1-5,CASSSGTSHAKPQHF,TGTGCCAGCAGTTCCGGGACTTCCCATGCAAAGCCCCAGCATTTT
TRBV11-2,once,.,TRBJ2-7,CASNLVRQEFSYEQYF,TGTGCCAGCAACTTAGTTCGGCAGGAATTCTCCTACGAGCAGTACTTC
TRBV7-9,.,.,TRBJ1-1,CASSIRTVNTEAFF,TGTGCCAGCAGCATAAGGACAGTGAACACTGAAGCTTTCTTT
TRBV19,.,.,TRBJ2-7,CASSTAFSYEQYF,TGTGCCAGTAGTACGGCTTTCTCCTACGAGCAGTACTTC
TRBV20-1,.,.,TRBJ2-1,CSAPTDSDEQFF,TGCAGTGCCCCCACCGACAGCGATGAGCAGTTCTTC
TRBV20-1,few,TRBD2,TRBJ2-1,CSASKGAGILYNEQFF,TGCAGTGCTAGTAAGGGAGCGGGGATTCTTTACAATGAGCAGTTCTTC
TRBV5-4,few,.,TRBJ1-1,CASSLGQFTEAFF,TGTGCCAGCAGCTTAGGACAGTTCACTGAAGCTTTCTTT
TRBV29-1,few,TRBD2,TRBJ2-2,CSASGTSGSNTGELFF,TGCAGCGCCTCCGGGACTAGCGGGAGCAACACCGGGGAGCTGTTTTTT
TRBV6-5,few,.,TRBJ2-5,CASRRGGSQETQYF,TGTGCCAGCAGAAGAGGAGGGTCGCAAGAGACCCAGTACTTC
TRBV7-2,few,.,TRBJ1-2,CASSLVRQEVYGYTF,TGTGCCAGCAGCTTAGTACGGCAGGAGGTCTATGGCTACACCTTC
TRBV9,few,.,TRBJ2-5,CASSLSSRQETQYF,TGTGCCAGCAGCTTATCTAGCAGGCAAGAGACCCAGTACTTC
TRBV20-1,once,TRBD1,TRBJ2-3,CSAAQGAVGTDTQYF,TGCAGTGCTGCTCAGGGGGCGGTTGGCACAGATACGCAGTATTTT
TRBV7-9,few,TRBD2,TRBJ2-1,CAIQGGGRSNEQFF,TGTGCCATCCAAGGCGGGGGGCGGAGCAATGAGCAGTTCTTC
TRBV5-6,.,.,TRBJ2-5,CASSFGASPRWETQYF,TGTGCCAGCAGCTTCGGGGCTAGCCCACGGTGGGAGACCCAGTACTTC